Following are 27 T cell receptor beta chains from one sample sequenced in a study of cytomegalovirus exposure and HLA in healthy donors. PCR amplification relied on 60 Vbeta primers (plus 13 Jbeta primers). Profiled with immunoSEQ multiplex PCR; TCRdb holds only in-frame clones, not every one. The table shows more than 120,000 clones, with 65% to 85% occurring only once. Sample: PBMCs. The receptors come from a male donor in good health and CMV-seronegative.

The V gene is TRBV6-5, the J gene TRBJ2-7, with D maybe TRBD1 (5 bases). The CDR3 extends over 11 amino acids. Germline CDR1 reads MNHEY; CDR2 reads SVGAGI. The V gene lost 6 bases and the J gene lost 2 bases, with 5 bases spanning the gap. CDR3 amino acids: CASRTAYEQYF. Here the CDR3 DNA reads TGTGCCAGCAGGACAGCCTACGAGCAGTACTTC.

The gene calls are TRBV2 and TRBJ1-2, with 10 bases matching TRBD1. Germline V gene sequence: CDR1 SNHLY, CDR2 FYNNEI. V gave up 6 bases and J gave up 2 bases; unmatched junction bases: 3. The CDR3 has 14 amino acids. The CDR3 here is CASRGTGANYGYTF. The CDR3 DNA reads TGTGCCAGCAGGGGGACAGGGGCGAACTATGGCTACACCTTC.

This clone has a handful of counts. This sequence joins TRBV2 and TRBJ2-5; unclear D gene. The CDR3 is 14 amino acids. V lost 4 bases, J lost 5 bases, and 14 bases lay in between. Looked up from germline, CDR1 is SNHLY and CDR2 is FYNNEI. The CDR3 spells CASSGRSLMETQYF. In nucleotides, the CDR3 is TGTGCCAGCAGTGGGCGGTCCCTCATGGAGACCCAGTACTTC.

This rearrangement joins TRBV27 to TRBJ2-7; tentative D call: TRBD2 (6 bases). This CDR3 is 11 amino acids long. Per germline, CDR1 MNHEY and CDR2 SMNVEV (reference sequence). Trimming cost V 10 bases and J 9 bases, with 16 bases left between them. The CDR3 region has the DNA TGTGCCACCCTAGAGGGACTTTTGCAGTACTTC. Amino acids: CATLEGLLQYF.

This clone appeared once. V and J are TRBV27 and TRBJ2-5; TRBD2 is a possible D gene (7 bases). The V end was cut by 8 bases, the J end by 3 bases, with 13 bases between. The CDR3 runs 13 residues. From germline, CDR1 is MNHEY and CDR2 SMNVEV (reference sequence). The CDR3 loop reads CASVGGQEETQYF. The CDR3 DNA is TGTGCCAGCGTCGGGGGGCAGGAAGAGACCCAGTACTTC.

This clone was recorded a few times. This rearrangement joins TRBV28 to TRBJ1-2; 8 nucleotides align to TRBD1. CDR1 and CDR2 from the germline V gene are MDHEN and SYDVKM. The V gene end was trimmed by 2 bases and the J gene end by 1 base; junction bases not matched to a gene: 18. The CDR3 has 20 amino acids. CDR3 protein: CASSLGSSPGQADVNYGYTF. For the CDR3, the DNA is TGTGCCAGCAGTTTAGGGTCTTCACCGGGACAGGCGGATGTTAACTATGGCTACACCTTC.

The CDR3 sequence: CASRSGRLYGYTF. CDR3 DNA: TGTGCCAGCCGATCCGGAAGACTTTATGGCTACACCTTC. The gene calls are TRBV11-2 and TRBJ1-2; no reliable D call. Germline V gives CDR1 SGHAT, CDR2 FQNNGV. V was cut by 8 bases and J by 5 bases, with 15 bases left in between. This CDR3 spans 13 amino acids.

V is TRBV10-1 and J is TRBJ2-2; D is possibly TRBD2 (5 bases). CDR1 WNHNN and CDR2 SYGVQD come from the germline V gene (reference sequence). Trimming removed 5 bases at V and 2 bases at J, with 12 bases between. CDR3 size: 15 residues. Written as DNA, the CDR3 is TGCGCCAGCAGTAGAGCGGATGCTAACACCGGGGAGCTGTTTTTT. Encoded protein: CASSRADANTGELFF.

The genes are TRBV7-2 and TRBJ2-7; perhaps TRBD2 as D (7 bases). The CDR3 is made up of 18 amino acids. Germline lookup yields CDR1 SGHTA and CDR2 FQGNSA. V lost 5 bases and J 0 bases, leaving 23 bases between the germline ends. Here the CDR3 reads CASSPMGAGDKASYEQYF. The CDR3 DNA reads as TGTGCCAGCAGCCCCATGGGGGCGGGAGATAAGGCCTCCTACGAGCAGTACTTC.

The chain employs TRBV6-5 and TRBJ2-3; D might be TRBD1 (5 bases). Trimming cost V 5 bases and J 2 bases, with 14 bases left between them. This CDR3 is 15 amino acids long. The germline CDR1 and CDR2 sequences are MNHEY and SVGAGI. CDR3 protein: CASSLQAHSTDTQYF. The CDR3 DNA sequence: TGTGCCAGCAGTCTACAGGCCCACTCCACAGATACGCAGTATTTT.

The V and J genes are TRBV6-6 and TRBJ2-1; 8 nucleotides line up with TRBD2. V shed 5 bases and J 9 bases; nucleotides not matched to a gene: 9. CDR1 is MNHNY, CDR2 SVGAGI, per germline (reference sequence). This CDR3 is built from 14 residues. The CDR3 DNA sequence: TGTGCCAGCAGTATTGAGGCGGGAGGCCTTGAGCAGTTCTTC. It codes for CASSIEAGGLEQFF.

In regard to this clone: This sample also contains other DNA sequences that code for the same CDR3. This chain links TRBV6-6 with TRBJ2-7; D uncertain. This CDR3 spans 16 amino acids. V was cut by 3 bases and J by 1 base, with 16 bases left in between. The germline V gene encodes CDR1 MNHNY and CDR2 SVGAGI (reference sequence). The CDR3 DNA reads TGTGCCAGCAGTTATCGGAAAACTATAGGATCCTACGAGCAGTACTTC. This encodes CASSYRKTIGSYEQYF.

The chain has TRBV5-1 and TRBJ1-5; D might be TRBD1 (5 bases). The CDR3 loop spans 13 amino acids. V was cut by 3 bases and J by 4 bases, with 8 bases left in between. Germline lookup yields CDR1 SGHRS and CDR2 YFSETQ. CDR3 protein: CASSSGGNQPQHF. The DNA of the CDR3 is TGCGCCAGCAGCTCCGGGGGGAATCAGCCCCAGCATTTT.

V gene TRBV6-5 combines with J gene TRBJ2-1; the match to TRBD2 covers 9 bases. J lost 9 bases, V lost 6 bases, and 6 bases had no gene match. CDR1 and CDR2 from the germline V gene are MNHEY and SVGAGI. The CDR3 consists of 13 residues. The CDR3: CASSPGLAGEQFF. The CDR3, as DNA: TGTGCCAGCAGCCCGGGACTAGCTGGTGAGCAGTTCTTC.

J is TRBJ1-2 and V is TRBV29-1; 12 bases line up with TRBD1. In germline, CDR1 is SQVTM, CDR2 ANQGSEA. Trimming cost V 5 bases and J 7 bases; bases outside gene matches: 11. The CDR3 sequence is 15 residues long. CDR3 protein: CSVPRGGQGASGYTF. In DNA, the CDR3 is TGCAGCGTTCCCCGAGGGGGACAGGGGGCAAGTGGCTACACCTTC.

The chain carries TRBV7-2 and TRBJ2-5, with TRBD2 identical over 9 bases. Germline lookup yields CDR1 SGHTA and CDR2 FQGNSA. The CDR3 is 16 residues long. Germline trimming cut 1 base from V and 5 bases from J; bases unmatched to any gene: 8. The DNA of the CDR3 is TGTGCCAGCAGCTTAGGTGTGGCGGGAGGGGGGGAGACCCAGTACTTC. Translated, it gives CASSLGVAGGGETQYF.

The rearrangement uses TRBV2 and TRBJ1-4; unclear D gene. The CDR3 totals 14 residues. The V gene lost 8 bases and the J gene lost 6 bases, with 16 bases spanning the gap. Germline V gene sequence: CDR1 SNHLY, CDR2 FYNNEI. CDR3 sequence: CASSELGSDEKLFF. CDR3 bases: TGTGCCAGCTCGGAGTTAGGGAGTGATGAAAAACTGTTTTTT. Looking up the rest from reference TRBV2 and TRBJ1-4 gives the full variable domain: EPEVTQTPSHQVTQMGQEVILRCVPISNHLYFYWYRQILGQKVEFLVSFYNNEISEKSEIFDDQFSVERPDGSNFTLKIRSTKLEDSAMYFCASSELGSDEKLFFGSGTQLSVL.

The V call is TRBV7-2, the J call TRBJ2-7; tentative D call: TRBD2 (7 bases). The V and J ends lost 4 bases and 2 bases respectively, with 15 bases between them. Germline CDR1 reads SGHTA; CDR2 reads FQGNSA. The CDR3 covers 15 residues. The CDR3 nucleotides are TGTGCCAGCAGCTCCCGTGGGGGGGGCGCCTACGAGCAGTACTTC. Translated: CASSSRGGGAYEQYF.

The genes are TRBV12-1 and TRBJ2-2; the D call in the table, TRBD2, was not verified against the DNA. TRBV12-1 is labeled a pseudogene. The CDR3 is made up of 15 amino acids. CDR3: CASSSDSASSGELFF. The CDR3 coding sequence is TGTGCCAGCAGCTCCGATAGCGCCTCCTCCGGGGAGCTGTTTTTT.

The chain links TRBV15 to TRBJ2-1, with a weak D call TRBD2 (6 bases). The germline V and J ends were trimmed by 4 bases and 7 bases, with 20 bases remaining between them. Germline lookup yields CDR1 LNHNV and CDR2 YYDKDF (reference sequence). The CDR3 spans 16 residues. The CDR3 DNA follows: TGTGCCACCAGCATTTCGGGACTTGACATTTGGAATGAGCAGTTCTTC. It encodes CATSISGLDIWNEQFF.

The rearrangement links TRBV28 to TRBJ2-2; 9 bases agree with TRBD2. Per the germline V gene, CDR1 is MDHEN and CDR2 is SYDVKM. Trimming cost V 6 bases and J 3 bases; bases outside gene matches: 8. The CDR3 consists of 16 residues. CDR3 in DNA: TGTGCCAGCAGCCCTCCGGCGGGAGGGGACACCGGGGAGCTGTTTTTT. This encodes CASSPPAGGDTGELFF.

In nucleotides, the CDR3 is TGTGCCAGCTCACCACCTGGAGCCGATGGCTACACCTTC. Translation: CASSPPGADGYTF. V and J are TRBV18 and TRBJ1-2; no firm D call. Germline-derived CDR1 and CDR2 are KGHSH and LQKENI. There are 13 residues in the CDR3. The V end was cut by 0 bases, the J end by 6 bases, with 8 bases between. Filled out from reference TRBV18 and TRBJ1-2, the complete variable domain reads NAGVMQNPRHLVRRRGQEARLRCSPMKGHSHVYWYRQLPEEGLKFMVYLQKENIIDESGMPKERFSAEFPKEGPSILRIQQVVRGDSAAYFCASSPPGADGYTFGSGTRLTVV.

The genes are TRBV11-2 and TRBJ2-7; D not certain. CDR1 and CDR2 from the germline V gene are SGHAT and FQNNGV. This CDR3 is 11 amino acids long. V was shortened by 3 bases and J by 3 bases, with 3 bases between the two germline ends. The CDR3 spells CASSFIYEQYF. The CDR3 bases are TGTGCCAGCAGCTTTATCTACGAGCAGTACTTC. Filled out from reference TRBV11-2 and TRBJ2-7, the complete variable domain reads EAGVAQSPRYKIIEKRQSVAFWCNPISGHATLYWYQQILGQGPKLLIQFQNNGVVDDSQLPKDRFSAERLKGVDSTLKIQPAKLEDSAVYLCASSFIYEQYFGPGTRLTVT.

Concerning this clone: Compared with germline, one end of the junction differs, possibly owing to a read error. The chain combines TRBV7-9 with TRBJ2-3, with D possibly matching TRBD2 (5 bases). CDR1 and CDR2 from the germline V gene are SEHNR and FQNEAQ (reference sequence). The length of the CDR3 is 16 residues. The DNA for the CDR3 is TGTGCCAGCACCTTATTTGGAGGTCATGCCACAGATACGCAGTATTTT. Its translation is CASTLFGGHATDTQYF.

This rearrangement joins TRBV5-6 to TRBJ2-7, with D possibly TRBD1 on 5 matching bases. V lost 1 base to trimming and J lost 2 bases, with 16 bases between them. This CDR3 has 16 amino acids. Looked up from germline, CDR1 is SGHDT and CDR2 is YYEEEE. CDR3 nucleotides: TGTGCCAGCAGCTTGCCAGGGCTCGAGGCCCCCTACGAGCAGTACTTC. Protein sequence: CASSLPGLEAPYEQYF.

V is TRBV6-5 and J is TRBJ2-5; D is unclear. The J call is uncertain, as TRBJ2-7 better fits the DNA end. CDR3 length: 14 residues. Germline-derived CDR1 and CDR2 are MNHEY and SVGAGI. CDR3 residues: CASSYSPIVSEQYF. CDR3 in DNA: TGTGCCAGCAGTTACTCTCCCATTGTCTCCGAGCAGTACTTC.

The V and J genes are TRBV6-5 and TRBJ2-5; 8 nucleotides align to TRBD1. CDR3 length equals 13 residues. V lost 5 bases, J lost 4 bases, and 3 bases stayed unmatched. Looked up from germline, CDR1 is MNHEY and CDR2 is SVGAGI. CDR3 sequence: CASSRGTGETQYF. In nucleotides, the CDR3 is TGTGCCAGCAGTCGGGGGACAGGAGAGACCCAGTACTTC.